These 9 T cell receptor beta chains share one sample of origin, sequenced in a study of human T cells and chemical hapten exposure. Each CDR3 protein gets one entry after TCRdb re-called the RACE reads with MiXCR. The data hold tens of thousands of distinct CDR3 sequences, with about 9.3% observed a single time. Regarding time point: patch test 1, 2 weeks after DPC sensitization. Treatment meaning: therapeutic diphenylcyclopropenone sensitization with weekly scalp DPC. Sequenced material: whole blood, taken in connection with sensitization to the hapten diphenylcyclopropenone (DPC). The receptors were sampled from a woman in her fifties or sixties with alopecia areata. Some clones in this sample may be carry-over from other donors' samples.

This sequence joins TRBV5-1 and TRBJ2-7; 11 bases are shared with TRBD2. This CDR3 is built from 15 residues. Per the germline V gene, CDR1 is SGHRS and CDR2 is YFSETQ. The junction had 6 bases not matched to a gene; V was cut back by 5 bases and J by 2 bases. CDR3 amino acids: CASRERLAGPYEQYF. The CDR3 region has the DNA TGCGCCAGCAGGGAAAGACTAGCGGGACCCTACGAGCAGTACTTC.

This clonotype came up many times. This chain connects TRBV3-1 to TRBJ2-7, with 7 positions matching TRBD2. Germline trimming cut 5 bases from V and 7 bases from J; bases unmatched to any gene: 11. Germline CDR1 and CDR2: LGHDT and YNNKEL (reference sequence). This CDR3 spans 14 amino acids. In DNA, the CDR3 is TGTGCCAGCAGCAATCCGGGACTACCGAGGGAGCAGTACTTC. Translation gives CASSNPGLPREQYF.

The chain links TRBV3-2 to TRBJ2-7; TRBD1 reflects the table's D call only, with no check against the DNA. TRBV3-2 is annotated as a pseudogene. CDR3 length: 15 residues. The CDR3 reads CASSQTGHDPYEQYF. Here the CDR3 DNA reads TGTGCCAGCAGCCAAACGGGACATGATCCCTACGAGCAGTACTTC.

This clonotype appeared a few times. The rearrangement joins TRBV7-3 to TRBJ2-7; the match to TRBD2 covers 8 bases. Losses at the gene ends were 5 bases for V and 3 bases for J; bases not matched to a gene: 6. The CDR3 is 14 amino acids. Germline values: CDR1 SGHTA, CDR2 FQGTGA. CDR3 amino acids: CASSPQSGSYEQYF. The CDR3 DNA reads TGTGCCAGCAGCCCTCAGAGCGGGAGCTACGAGCAGTACTTC.

This chain connects TRBV29-1 to TRBJ2-6, with a weak D call TRBD1 (5 bases). With 5 bases removed from V and 3 bases from J, the gap between germline ends came to 11 bases. This CDR3 has 14 residues. CDR1 SQVTM and CDR2 ANQGSEA come from the germline V gene. The CDR3 DNA follows: TGCAGCGTTAGTCAGGGAAATGGGGCCAACGTCCTGACTTTC. This translates into CSVSQGNGANVLTF.

V gene TRBV12-3 or TRBV12-4 combines with J gene TRBJ2-7, with D possibly called TRBD1 or TRBD2 (5 bases each). The V and J ends lost 10 bases and 3 bases respectively, with 25 bases between them. This CDR3 has 16 residues. The CDR3 nucleotides read TGTGCCAACTCTCTGGGACCGAACCCTACCCGCTACGAGCAGTACTTC. Amino acid sequence: CANSLGPNPTRYEQYF.

This rearrangement joins TRBV20-1 to TRBJ1-1, with unresolved D. This CDR3 comprises 12 residues. With 6 bases removed from V and 1 base from J, the gap between germline ends came to 9 bases. Germline CDR1 DFQATT, CDR2 SNEGSKA (reference sequence). CDR3: CSAFRKNTEAFF. The CDR3 DNA is TGCAGTGCCTTCCGGAAGAACACTGAAGCTTTCTTT.

This clonotype occurred a few times. The chain combines TRBV28 with TRBJ1-5; D is perhaps TRBD1 (6 bases). The V gene lost 7 bases and the J gene lost 7 bases, with 17 bases spanning the gap. From germline, CDR1 is MDHEN and CDR2 SYDVKM. The CDR3 spans 14 residues. DNA for the CDR3: TGTGCCAGCATTAAAAGGGGGGGCGGGCAGCCCCAGCATTTT. Protein product: CASIKRGGGQPQHF.

This clonotype has a count of ten or more. The chain employs TRBV18 and TRBJ2-3, with D perhaps matching TRBD2 (5 bases). The germline gives CDR1 KGHSH, CDR2 LQKENI. The CDR3 spans 14 residues. Between the trimmed V and J ends, which lost 8 bases and 5 bases, there was a span of 17 bases. Here the CDR3 DNA reads TGTGCCAGCCAGCCCGGCCTACGGGAAGATACGCAGTATTTT. Amino acids: CASQPGLREDTQYF.